This is a list of T cell receptor beta chains from one sample in a study of molecular identifiers for immune sequencing clone quantification. TCRdb re-analysed the PCR reads in MiXCR, keeping a single row per CDR3 protein. The sample contains around 470,000 distinct CDR3 sequences, 20% to 25% of which appear only once. Sequenced: naive CD8+ T cells from blood, with Jurkat cell RNA spiked in. The receptors were sampled from a human donor in good health. Some libraries in this study had Jurkat cell RNA spiked in. The CDR3 runs from the conserved cysteine through the conserved F or W. A D gene is named only where the DNA matches it firmly. The size of a clone is reported for some rows only, either as once, few or many, or as a class for expanded clones.

clone_size: few
d_call: TRBD1
j_call: TRBJ2-7
v_call: TRBV20-1
cdr3_nt: TGCAGTGCTAGAGATGATACAGGGGGCATCGACGAGCAGTACTTC
cdr3_aa: CSARDDTGGIDEQYF

clone_size: few
d_call: NA
j_call: TRBJ1-2
v_call: TRBV5-3
cdr3_nt: TGTGCCAGCAGCTTGAGTTGGAGCAGGGGATCTAACTATGGCTACACCTTC
cdr3_aa: CASSLSWSRGSNYGYTF

clone_size: many
d_call: NA
j_call: TRBJ2-5
v_call: TRBV12-3/TRBV12-4
cdr3_nt: TGTGCCAGCAACCCTACGAGGGAAGAGACCCAGTACTTC
cdr3_aa: CASNPTREETQYF

clone_size: many
d_call: NA
j_call: TRBJ1-1
v_call: TRBV6-1
cdr3_nt: TGTGCCAGCAGTTGGTATTCGGTGAACACTGAAGCTTTCTTT
cdr3_aa: CASSWYSVNTEAFF

clone_size: many
d_call: TRBD1
j_call: TRBJ2-1
v_call: TRBV30
cdr3_nt: TGTGCCTGGAGTGAGGGACAGGGGAATGAGCAGTTCTTC
cdr3_aa: CAWSEGQGNEQFF

clone_size: NA
d_call: TRBD2
j_call: TRBJ2-1
v_call: TRBV12-5
cdr3_nt: TGTGCTAGTGGCCCGGGGGGGCTGGGGAATGAGCAGTTCTTC
cdr3_aa: CASGPGGLGNEQFF

clone_size: many
d_call: TRBD1
j_call: TRBJ2-7
v_call: TRBV7-9
cdr3_nt: TGTGCCAGCAGCATAGGACAGGGGGCGAGCTACGAGCAGTACTTC
cdr3_aa: CASSIGQGASYEQYF

clone_size: NA
d_call: NA
j_call: TRBJ1-5
v_call: TRBV12-3/TRBV12-4
cdr3_nt: TGTGCCAGCAGTTTAGTTTCAAACCGGCCCCAGCATTTT
cdr3_aa: CASSLVSNRPQHF

clone_size: many
d_call: NA
j_call: TRBJ2-3
v_call: TRBV29-1
cdr3_nt: TGCAGCGTCCCATACGGGGTGACAGATACGCAGTATTTT
cdr3_aa: CSVPYGVTDTQYF

clone_size: few
d_call: TRBD1
j_call: TRBJ1-1
v_call: TRBV7-8
cdr3_nt: TGTGCCAGCAGCTCGGGGGACAGTGGCACTGAAGCTTTCTTT
cdr3_aa: CASSSGDSGTEAFF

clone_size: few
d_call: NA
j_call: TRBJ2-2
v_call: TRBV19
cdr3_nt: TGTGCCAGTAACCCGGATACGACCGGGGAGCTGTTTTTT
cdr3_aa: CASNPDTTGELFF

clone_size: NA
d_call: TRBD1
j_call: TRBJ2-2
v_call: TRBV20-1
cdr3_nt: TGCAGTGCTAGAGAAAGGGGGCGAGGCACCGGGGAGCTGTTTTTT
cdr3_aa: CSARERGRGTGELFF

clone_size: few
d_call: NA
j_call: TRBJ1-6
v_call: TRBV12-3/TRBV12-4
cdr3_nt: TGTGCCAGCAGATTAGACGACAGCGACTATAATTCACCCCTCCACTTT
cdr3_aa: CASRLDDSDYNSPLHF

clone_size: NA
d_call: NA
j_call: TRBJ2-7
v_call: TRBV5-4
cdr3_nt: TGTGCCAGCAGCTGGGGGGGGGGGACAGAGACCTACGAGCAGTACTTC
cdr3_aa: CASSWGGGTETYEQYF

clone_size: NA
d_call: TRBD1
j_call: TRBJ1-6
v_call: TRBV7-9
cdr3_nt: TGTGCCAGCAGCCAGACGGACAGGGACCGAAATTCACCCCTCCACTTT
cdr3_aa: CASSQTDRDRNSPLHF

clone_size: many
d_call: NA
j_call: TRBJ1-1
v_call: TRBV9
cdr3_nt: TGTGCCAGCAGCGACATTCTACTTAACACTGAAGCTTTCTTT
cdr3_aa: CASSDILLNTEAFF

clone_size: many
d_call: NA
j_call: TRBJ2-7
v_call: TRBV7-9
cdr3_nt: TGTGCCAGCAGCATGCGGGGAGCTGTCTACGAGCAGTACTTC
cdr3_aa: CASSMRGAVYEQYF

clone_size: once
d_call: TRBD2
j_call: TRBJ2-7
v_call: TRBV4-3
cdr3_nt: TGCGCCAGCAGCCCGGGACTAGCGGGACGGGGCTACGAGCAGTGCTTC
cdr3_aa: CASSPGLAGRGYEQCF

clone_size: NA
d_call: NA
j_call: TRBJ2-7
v_call: TRBV10-3
cdr3_nt: TGTGCCGTACAGGGTCGAGGGATGTACGAGCAGTACTTC
cdr3_aa: CAVQGRGMYEQYF

clone_size: many
d_call: NA
j_call: TRBJ2-2
v_call: TRBV6-5
cdr3_nt: TGTGCCAGCAGTTACGTTTACACCGGGGAGCTGTTTTTT
cdr3_aa: CASSYVYTGELFF

clone_size: many
d_call: NA
j_call: TRBJ2-7
v_call: TRBV28
cdr3_nt: TGTGCCAGCAGTTTAGAGGGACCCCGGTACGAGCAGTACTTC
cdr3_aa: CASSLEGPRYEQYF

clone_size: few
d_call: NA
j_call: TRBJ1-4
v_call: TRBV4-1
cdr3_nt: TGCGCCAGCAGCCAAGAATACCAAGGCGGGGGGCCGGGGAATGAAAAACTGTTTTTT
cdr3_aa: CASSQEYQGGGPGNEKLFF

clone_size: few
d_call: NA
j_call: TRBJ2-7
v_call: TRBV6-2/TRBV6-3
cdr3_nt: TGTGCCAGCAGTTTACAGCTCCCCATCACCTACGAGCAGTACTTC
cdr3_aa: CASSLQLPITYEQYF

clone_size: NA
d_call: NA
j_call: TRBJ2-7
v_call: TRBV7-9
cdr3_nt: TGTGCCAGCAGCCTGCCTGCTGGGTACGAGCAGTACTTC
cdr3_aa: CASSLPAGYEQYF

clone_size: NA
d_call: NA
j_call: TRBJ2-3
v_call: TRBV6-2/TRBV6-3
cdr3_nt: TGTGCCAGCAGTTACGGTGGTATACAGTATTTT
cdr3_aa: CASSYGGIQYF

clone_size: few
d_call: NA
j_call: TRBJ2-5
v_call: TRBV12-3/TRBV12-4
cdr3_nt: TGTGCCAGCAGTTTAGAGGGCGGGCAACAAGAGACCCAGTACTTC
cdr3_aa: CASSLEGGQQETQYF